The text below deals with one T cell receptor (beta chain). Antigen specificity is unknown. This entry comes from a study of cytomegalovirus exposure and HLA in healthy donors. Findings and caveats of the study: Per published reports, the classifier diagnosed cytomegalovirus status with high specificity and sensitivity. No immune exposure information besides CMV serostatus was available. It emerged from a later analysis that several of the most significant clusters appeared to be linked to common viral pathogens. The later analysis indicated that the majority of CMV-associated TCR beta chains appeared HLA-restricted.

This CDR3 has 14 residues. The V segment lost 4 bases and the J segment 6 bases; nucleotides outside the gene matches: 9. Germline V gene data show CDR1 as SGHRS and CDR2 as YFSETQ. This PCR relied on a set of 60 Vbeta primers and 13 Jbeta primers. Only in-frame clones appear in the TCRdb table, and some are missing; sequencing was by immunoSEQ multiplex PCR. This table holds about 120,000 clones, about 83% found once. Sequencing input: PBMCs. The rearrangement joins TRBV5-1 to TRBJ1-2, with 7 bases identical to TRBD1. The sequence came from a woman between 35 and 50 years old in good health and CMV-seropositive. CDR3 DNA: TGCGCCAGCAGCCCGACGCGACAGGGCAATGGCTACACCTTC. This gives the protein CASSPTRQGNGYTF.